The 21 T cell receptor beta chains given below trace back to one sample, sequenced in a study of cytomegalovirus exposure and HLA in healthy donors. 13 Jbeta primers and 60 Vbeta primers were used for the PCR. The repertoire was sequenced with immunoSEQ multiplex PCR; TCRdb's copy has only in-frame clones and lacks some. The table has 100,000 or so clones, around 80% seen once. Sequenced input: PBMCs. These TCRs come from a male donor in good health and CMV-seronegative.

The chain is built from TRBV9 and TRBJ1-2, with TRBD1 as a possible D gene (5 bases). With 2 bases removed from V and 8 bases from J, the gap between germline ends came to 19 bases. Germline V gene data show CDR1 as SGDLS and CDR2 as YYNGEE. This CDR3 region has 15 residues. CDR3 DNA sequence: TGTGCCAGCAGCGTCTCGGAGGCGGGGTGGGACGGCTACACCTTC. The encoded protein is CASSVSEAGWDGYTF.

V usage is TRBV19 and J usage is TRBJ1-5; unclear D gene. Germline V gene lookup returns CDR1 LNHDA and CDR2 SQIVND (reference sequence). There are 13 residues in the CDR3. The ends were cut back, 7 bases at V and 4 bases at J, with 11 bases in the middle. Written as DNA, the CDR3 is TGTGCCAGTACGTTAACCGCGAATCAGCCCCAGCATTTT. It is translated as CASTLTANQPQHF. Complete variable domain (other parts from reference TRBV19 and TRBJ1-5): DGGITQSPKYLFRKEGQNVTLSCEQNLNHDAMYWYRQDPGQGLRLIYYSQIVNDFQKGDIAEGYSVSREKKESFPLTVTSAQKNPTAFYLCASTLTANQPQHFGDGTRLSIL.

The chain combines TRBV6-6 with TRBJ2-5, with TRBD2 identical over 7 bases. Germline CDR1 is MNHNY and CDR2 is SVGAGI (reference sequence). The length of the CDR3 is 13 residues. V lost 6 bases, J lost 5 bases, and 6 bases stayed unmatched. The DNA for the CDR3 is TGTGCCAGCAGGACGGGGGGAATGGAGACCCAGTACTTC. It yields the protein CASRTGGMETQYF.

This rearrangement joins TRBV2 to TRBJ1-1; D remains unclear. The CDR3 runs to 13 residues. The V end lost 6 bases, the J end lost 1 base, and 9 bases lay between the germline ends. Germline V lookup: CDR1 SNHLY, CDR2 FYNNEI. This CDR3 reads CASSAERNTEAFF. CDR3 nucleotide sequence: TGTGCCAGCAGCGCCGAGAGGAACACTGAAGCTTTCTTT.

The gene calls are TRBV18 and TRBJ2-2; 10 bases line up with TRBD1. Germline CDR1 is KGHSH and CDR2 is LQKENI. J lost 8 bases, V lost 4 bases, and 10 bases had no gene match. There are 16 residues in the CDR3. DNA for the CDR3: TGTGCCAGCTCACTTCGGACAGGGGGAACTTTGGGGGAGCTGTTTTTT. Translation: CASSLRTGGTLGELFF.

This chain joins TRBV2 and TRBJ1-2; possible D gene TRBD1, 6 bases. V dropped 8 bases and J dropped 7 bases, with 20 bases sitting between them. This CDR3 contains 14 residues. CDR1 and CDR2 from the germline V gene are SNHLY and FYNNEI. The CDR3: CASGTGTTFGGYTF. In nucleotides, the CDR3 is TGTGCCAGCGGAACAGGGACCACCTTTGGTGGCTACACCTTC. The full variable domain, in which reference TRBV2 and TRBJ1-2 provide the parts outside the CDR3, is EPEVTQTPSHQVTQMGQEVILRCVPISNHLYFYWYRQILGQKVEFLVSFYNNEISEKSEIFDDQFSVERPDGSNFTLKIRSTKLEDSAMYFCASGTGTTFGGYTFGSGTRLTVV.

The J gene is TRBJ2-5, the V gene TRBV19, with D perhaps TRBD2 (7 bases). Trimming removed 3 bases at V and 7 bases at J, with 12 bases between. This CDR3 comprises 13 residues. Germline V gives CDR1 LNHDA, CDR2 SQIVND (reference sequence). Here the CDR3 reads CASSMTGGATQYF. CDR3 coding DNA: TGTGCCAGTAGTATGACGGGGGGCGCGACCCAGTACTTC.

The chain combines TRBV18 with TRBJ2-6, with 7 nucleotides matching TRBD2. In germline, CDR1 is KGHSH, CDR2 LQKENI. Losses at the gene ends were 3 bases for V and 0 bases for J; bases not matched to a gene: 17. The CDR3 has 21 amino acids. The CDR3 is CASSPLRAGSAVRSGANVLTF. In DNA, the CDR3 is TGTGCCAGCTCACCTCTCCGAGCGGGAAGCGCCGTCCGCTCTGGGGCCAACGTCCTGACTTTC.

The chain employs TRBV28 and TRBJ2-1, with D unresolved. V was clipped by 6 bases and J by 8 bases, with 20 bases between them. The CDR3 is 15 amino acids. Germline V lookup: CDR1 MDHEN, CDR2 SYDVKM. For the CDR3, the DNA is TGTGCCAGCAGCTATGGTAAAGAGGCTATGTATGAGCAGTTCTTC. It specifies CASSYGKEAMYEQFF.

The chain couples TRBV5-3 to TRBJ2-4; D perhaps matches TRBD2 (7 bases). TRBV5-3 is known as an ORF, though its function is uncertain. The CDR3 is 16 residues long. The ends were cut back, 4 bases at V and 0 bases at J, with 14 bases in the middle. The CDR3 bases are TGTGCCAGAAGCAGGGGGGGTGGTGGAGCCAAAAACATTCAGTACTTC. As protein: CARSRGGGGAKNIQYF.

The chain employs TRBV5-1 and TRBJ2-7; no firm D call. This CDR3 is 15 amino acids long. Trimming shortened V by 0 bases and J by 0 bases, and 10 bases separated the two germline ends. CDR1 SGHRS and CDR2 YFSETQ come from the germline V gene. Here the CDR3 reads CASSLAGQRSYEQYF. CDR3 bases: TGCGCCAGCAGCTTGGCGGGTCAACGCTCCTACGAGCAGTACTTC.

The chain couples TRBV5-5 to TRBJ2-7; 11 bases agree with TRBD1. J lost 2 bases, V lost 6 bases, and 13 bases had no gene match. The CDR3 has 17 residues. Germline V CDR1 and CDR2: SGHKS, YYEKEE (reference sequence). CDR3 sequence (DNA): TGTGCCAGCAAGGGGGGTAACCCGGGACAGGGGGCCTACGAGCAGTACTTC. Amino acid sequence: CASKGGNPGQGAYEQYF.

CDR3 bases: TGTGCCAGCAGCCCGGACAGGGACGGCTCCTACGAGCAGTACTTC. Translating it yields CASSPDRDGSYEQYF. This sequence joins TRBV7-3 and TRBJ2-7, with TRBD1 matching 8 bases. CDR3 length: 15 amino acids. Per germline, CDR1 SGHTA and CDR2 FQGTGA. V lost 5 bases to trimming and J lost 0 bases; unmatched junction nucleotides: 6.

The rearrangement uses TRBV7-9 and TRBJ2-3, with 11 bases fitting TRBD2. Germline values: CDR1 SEHNR, CDR2 FQNEAQ (reference sequence). Losses at the gene ends were 4 bases for V and 3 bases for J; bases not matched to a gene: 9. The CDR3 consists of 17 residues. The CDR3 spells CASSSLPGLAVTDTQYF. In DNA form, the CDR3 reads TGTGCCAGCAGCTCGTTACCGGGACTAGCGGTTACAGATACGCAGTATTTT. The variable domain in full, with the rest retrieved from reference TRBV7-9 and TRBJ2-3, is DTGVSQNPRHKITKRGQNVTFRCDPISEHNRLYWYRQTLGQGPEFLTYFQNEAQLEKSRLLSDRFSAERPKGSFSTLEIQRTEQGDSAMYLCASSSLPGLAVTDTQYFGPGTRLTVL.

The J gene is TRBJ2-3, the V gene TRBV29-1; a weak D match, TRBD2 (6 bases). The CDR3 spans 14 residues. Germline CDR1 and CDR2: SQVTM and ANQGSEA. Trimming left V 6 bases short and J 0 bases short, with 13 bases between. CDR3 protein: CSVTAGTSTDTQYF. The DNA for the CDR3 is TGCAGCGTAACAGCGGGTACTAGCACAGATACGCAGTATTTT.

V gene TRBV5-8 combines with J gene TRBJ2-7, with 8 bases identical to TRBD2. Germline assignment: CDR1 SGHTS and CDR2 YDEGEE. The trim removed 4 bases at V and 2 bases at J, leaving 8 bases unmatched. This CDR3 comprises 15 residues. The CDR3 coding sequence is TGTGCCAGCAGCCTGACTAGCGACTCAACCTACGAGCAGTACTTC. Translated, it gives CASSLTSDSTYEQYF.

This clone was counted a few times. The chain carries TRBV11-3 and TRBJ1-1; 7 bases line up with TRBD1. The germline CDR1 and CDR2 sequences are SGHNT and YENEEA. With V trimmed by 4 bases and J by 1 base, 6 bases remained unmatched. The CDR3 extends over 15 amino acids. The CDR3 coding sequence is TGTGCCAGCAGCTCGATGGACAGGCCGAACACTGAAGCTTTCTTT. It yields the protein CASSSMDRPNTEAFF. The entire variable domain, with the rest obtained from reference TRBV11-3 and TRBJ1-1, is as follows: EAGVVQSPRYKIIEKKQPVAFWCNPISGHNTLYWYLQNLGQGPELLIRYENEEAVDDSQLPKDRFSAERLKGVDSTLKIQPAELGDSAVYLCASSSMDRPNTEAFFGQGTRLTVV.

The rearrangement uses TRBV4-3 and TRBJ2-2; 12 bases match TRBD2. This CDR3 region has 15 residues. Per the germline V gene, CDR1 is LGHNA and CDR2 is YSLEER. With 2 bases clipped from V and 7 bases from J, the junction kept 2 bases outside the gene matches. DNA for the CDR3: TGCGCCAGCAGCCAACTAGCGGGAGGGCACGGGGAGCTGTTTTTT. Protein product: CASSQLAGGHGELFF.

The chain combines TRBV28 with TRBJ2-1; 11 bases are shared with TRBD2. This CDR3 has 17 amino acids. J was trimmed by 0 bases and V by 5 bases; bases with no gene match: 6. Germline lookup yields CDR1 MDHEN and CDR2 SYDVKM. In DNA, the CDR3 is TGTGCCAGCAGTGGCGAGACTAGCGGGATCTCCTACAATGAGCAGTTCTTC. Protein sequence: CASSGETSGISYNEQFF.

The CDR3 loop reads CASSWGQGTGYTF. The DNA of the CDR3 is TGCGCCAGCAGCTGGGGACAGGGAACGGGCTACACCTTC. V usage is TRBV5-1 and J usage is TRBJ1-2, with 9 bases that match TRBD1. The trim removed 3 bases at V and 8 bases at J, leaving 5 bases unmatched. CDR1 and CDR2 (germline): SGHRS, YFSETQ. The CDR3 totals 13 residues.

The chain joins TRBV19 to TRBJ2-7; perhaps TRBD2 as D (6 bases). The CDR3 covers 12 residues. The germline CDR1 and CDR2 sequences are LNHDA and SQIVND (reference sequence). Trimming stripped 5 bases from V and 2 bases from J, with 7 bases between. Written as DNA, the CDR3 is TGTGCCAGTAGTGGCGGGACCTACGAGCAGTACTTC. Translated: CASSGGTYEQYF.